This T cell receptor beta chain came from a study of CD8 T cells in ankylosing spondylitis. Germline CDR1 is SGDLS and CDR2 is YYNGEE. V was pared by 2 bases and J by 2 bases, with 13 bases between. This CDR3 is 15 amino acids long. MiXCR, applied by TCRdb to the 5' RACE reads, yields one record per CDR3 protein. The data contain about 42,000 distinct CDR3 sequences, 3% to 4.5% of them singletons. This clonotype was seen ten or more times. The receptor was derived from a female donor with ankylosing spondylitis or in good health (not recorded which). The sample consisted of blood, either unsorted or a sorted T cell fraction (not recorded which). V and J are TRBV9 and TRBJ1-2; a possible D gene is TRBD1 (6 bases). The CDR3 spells CASSVGGAGNYGYTF. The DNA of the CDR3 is TGTGCCAGCAGCGTGGGGGGGGCAGGCAACTATGGCTACACCTTC.